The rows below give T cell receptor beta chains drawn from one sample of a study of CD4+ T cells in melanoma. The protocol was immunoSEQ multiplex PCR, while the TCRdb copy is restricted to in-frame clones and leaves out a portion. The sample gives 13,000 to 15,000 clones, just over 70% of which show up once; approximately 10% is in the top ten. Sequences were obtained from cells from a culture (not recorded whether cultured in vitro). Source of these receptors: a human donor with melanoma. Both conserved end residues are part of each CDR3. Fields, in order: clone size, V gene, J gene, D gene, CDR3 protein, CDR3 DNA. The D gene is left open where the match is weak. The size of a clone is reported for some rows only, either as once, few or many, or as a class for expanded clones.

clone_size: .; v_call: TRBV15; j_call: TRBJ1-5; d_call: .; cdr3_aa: CATSRTDSGNQPQHF; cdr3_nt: TGTGCCACCAGCAGAACGGACAGCGGCAATCAGCCCCAGCATTTT
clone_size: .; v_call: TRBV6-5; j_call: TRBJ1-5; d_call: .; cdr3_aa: CASSYSRDQPQHF; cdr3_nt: TGTGCCAGCAGTTACAGCCGGGATCAGCCCCAGCATTTT
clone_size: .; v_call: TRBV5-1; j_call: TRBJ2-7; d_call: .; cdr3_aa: CASSSTGALSYEQYF; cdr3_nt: TGCGCCAGCAGCTCGACAGGTGCCCTCTCCTACGAGCAGTACTTC
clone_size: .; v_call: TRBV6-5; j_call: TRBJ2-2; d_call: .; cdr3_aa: CASSYSRRTNTGELFF; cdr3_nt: TGTGCCAGCAGTTACTCCCGACGGACGAACACCGGGGAGCTGTTTTTT
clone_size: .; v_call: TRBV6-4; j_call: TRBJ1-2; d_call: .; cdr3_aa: CASSLNLDSPYGYTF; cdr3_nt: TGTGCCAGCAGTCTAAACCTAGACAGTCCCTATGGCTACACCTTC
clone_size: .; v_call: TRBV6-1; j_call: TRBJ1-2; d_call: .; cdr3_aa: CASSVTFSWGRDYGYTF; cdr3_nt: TGTGCCAGCAGTGTAACTTTCTCGTGGGGGCGCGACTATGGCTACACCTTC
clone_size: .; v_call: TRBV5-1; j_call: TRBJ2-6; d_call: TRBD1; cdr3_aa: CASSLQGAQGANVLTF; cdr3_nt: TGCGCCAGCAGCCTACAGGGGGCGCAGGGGGCCAACGTCCTGACTTTC
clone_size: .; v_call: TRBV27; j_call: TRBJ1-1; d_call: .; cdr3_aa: CASSRGWSEAFF; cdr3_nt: TGTGCCAGCAGCAGGGGTTGGTCTGAAGCTTTCTTT
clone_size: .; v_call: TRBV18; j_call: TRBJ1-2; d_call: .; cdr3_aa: CASSPGSLFARRGYTF; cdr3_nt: TGTGCCAGCTCACCAGGGTCCTTGTTTGCCCGGCGGGGCTACACCTTC
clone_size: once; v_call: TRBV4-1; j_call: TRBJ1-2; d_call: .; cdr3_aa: CASSPDKRVYQMGYTF; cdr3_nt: TGCGCCAGCAGCCCGGACAAGCGGGTTTACCAGATGGGCTACACCTTC
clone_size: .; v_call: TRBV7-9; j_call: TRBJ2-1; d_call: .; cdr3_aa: CASSLGDYAPRQFF; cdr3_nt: TGTGCCAGCAGCTTAGGGGATTACGCCCCCCGGCAGTTCTTC
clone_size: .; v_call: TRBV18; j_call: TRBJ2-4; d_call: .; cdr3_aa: CASSLWDPRDRNIQYF; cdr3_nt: TGTGCCAGCTCACTCTGGGACCCTAGGGATAGAAACATTCAGTACTTC
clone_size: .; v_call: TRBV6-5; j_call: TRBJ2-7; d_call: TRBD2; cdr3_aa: CATSGGASYEQYF; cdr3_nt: TGTGCCACGAGCGGGGGGGCCTCCTACGAGCAGTACTTC
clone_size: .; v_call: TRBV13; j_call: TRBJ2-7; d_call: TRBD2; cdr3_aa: CASSSSGGPTYEQYF; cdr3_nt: TGTGCCAGCAGCTCTTCGGGGGGGCCGACCTACGAGCAGTACTTC
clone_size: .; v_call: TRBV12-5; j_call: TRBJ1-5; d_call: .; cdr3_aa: CASGLVPSGQPQHF; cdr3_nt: TGTGCTAGTGGTTTGGTACCATCGGGTCAGCCCCAGCATTTT
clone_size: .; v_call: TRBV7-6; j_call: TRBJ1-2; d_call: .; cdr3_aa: CASSLGGSQGYTF; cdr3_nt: TGTGCCAGCAGCTTAGGGGGTTCGCAGGGCTACACCTTC
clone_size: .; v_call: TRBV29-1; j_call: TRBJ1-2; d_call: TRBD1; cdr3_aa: CSVATRGQGWYGYTF; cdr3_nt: TGCAGCGTCGCTACTAGGGGACAGGGTTGGTATGGCTACACCTTC
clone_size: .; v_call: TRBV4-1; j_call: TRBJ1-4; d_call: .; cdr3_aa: CASSRESTFRNEKLFF; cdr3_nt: TGCGCCAGCAGCCGAGAATCGACATTTCGTAATGAAAAACTGTTTTTT
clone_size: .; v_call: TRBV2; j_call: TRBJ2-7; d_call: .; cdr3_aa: CASSREPGYYEQYF; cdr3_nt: TGTGCCAGCAGCCGGGAGCCAGGGTACTACGAGCAGTACTTC
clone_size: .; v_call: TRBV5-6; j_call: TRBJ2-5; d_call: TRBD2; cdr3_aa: CASSKGLAGLGQETQYF; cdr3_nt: TGTGCCAGCAGCAAGGGACTAGCGGGGTTGGGGCAAGAGACCCAGTACTTC
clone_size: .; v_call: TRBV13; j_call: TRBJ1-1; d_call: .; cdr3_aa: CASSHLWGNENTEAFF; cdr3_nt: TGTGCCAGCAGCCACCTGTGGGGTAACGAGAACACTGAAGCTTTCTTT
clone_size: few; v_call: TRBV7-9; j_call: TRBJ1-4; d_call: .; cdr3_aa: CASRAGIINEKLFF; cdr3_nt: TGTGCCAGCAGGGCCGGGATCATCAATGAAAAACTGTTTTTT
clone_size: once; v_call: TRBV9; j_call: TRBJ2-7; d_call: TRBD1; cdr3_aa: CASSGGQGSYEQYF; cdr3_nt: TGTGCCAGCAGCGGTGGACAGGGCTCCTACGAGCAGTACTTC
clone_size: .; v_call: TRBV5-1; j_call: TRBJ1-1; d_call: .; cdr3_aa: CASSLLGLNTEAFF; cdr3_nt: TGCGCCAGCAGCTTGTTGGGACTGAACACTGAAGCTTTCTTT
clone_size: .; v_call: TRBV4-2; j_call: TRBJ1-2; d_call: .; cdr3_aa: CASSQVWVTKGHNYGYTF; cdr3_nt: TGTGCCAGCAGCCAAGTTTGGGTTACGAAGGGCCATAACTATGGCTACACCTTC
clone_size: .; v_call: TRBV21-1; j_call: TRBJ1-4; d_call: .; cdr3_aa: CASIDLSINEKLFF; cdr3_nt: TGTGCCAGCATTGACTTGTCCATTAATGAAAAACTGTTTTTT
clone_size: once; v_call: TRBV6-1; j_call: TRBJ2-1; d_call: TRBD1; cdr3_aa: CASSRDRGGYNEQFF; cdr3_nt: TGTGCCAGCAGTCGGGACAGGGGTGGATACAATGAGCAGTTCTTC
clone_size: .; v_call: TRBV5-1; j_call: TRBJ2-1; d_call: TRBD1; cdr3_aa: CASSMTGVDNEQFF; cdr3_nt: TGCGCCAGCAGTATGACAGGGGTCGACAATGAGCAGTTCTTC
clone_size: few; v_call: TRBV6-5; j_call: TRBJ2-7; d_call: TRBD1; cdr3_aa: CASSNPGQGLVKQYF; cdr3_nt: TGTGCCAGCAGTAATCCGGGACAGGGGCTTGTAAAGCAGTACTTC
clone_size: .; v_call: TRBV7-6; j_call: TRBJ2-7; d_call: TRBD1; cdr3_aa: CASSLRRQGANWDF; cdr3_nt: TGTGCCAGCAGCTTAAGGCGACAGGGGGCGAATTGGGACTTC
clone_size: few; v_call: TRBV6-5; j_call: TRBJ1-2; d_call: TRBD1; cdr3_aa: CASKRGDRLLGGYTF; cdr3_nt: TGTGCCAGCAAGAGGGGGGACAGGTTGCTCGGTGGCTACACCTTC
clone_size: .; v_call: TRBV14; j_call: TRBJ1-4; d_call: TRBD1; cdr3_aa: CAIPGQGTEKLFF; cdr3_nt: TGTGCCATTCCAGGACAGGGGACCGAAAAACTGTTTTTT
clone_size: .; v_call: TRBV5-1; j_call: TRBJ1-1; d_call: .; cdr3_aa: CASSAEMNTEAFF; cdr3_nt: TGCGCCAGCAGCGCCGAGATGAACACTGAAGCTTTCTTT
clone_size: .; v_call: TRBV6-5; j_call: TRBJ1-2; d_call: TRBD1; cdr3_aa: CASRTDRAYYGYTF; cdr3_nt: TGTGCCAGCAGGACCGACAGGGCCTACTATGGCTACACCTTC
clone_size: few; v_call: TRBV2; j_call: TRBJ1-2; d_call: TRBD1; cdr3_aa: CASGTEQGALSFGYTF; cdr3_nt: TGTGCCAGCGGGACAGAGCAGGGGGCCCTATCATTTGGCTACACCTTC
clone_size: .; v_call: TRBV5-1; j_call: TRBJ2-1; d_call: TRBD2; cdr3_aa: CASTLSGGIYNEQFF; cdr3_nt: TGCGCCAGCACCCTCAGCGGGGGGATCTACAATGAGCAGTTCTTC
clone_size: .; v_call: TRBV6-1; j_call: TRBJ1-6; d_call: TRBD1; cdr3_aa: CAGQGARAANSPLHF; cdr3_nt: TGTGCCGGCCAGGGGGCGAGAGCTGCAAATTCACCCCTCCACTTT
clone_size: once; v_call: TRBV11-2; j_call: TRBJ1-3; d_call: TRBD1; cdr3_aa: CASRYPGTGDRTIYF; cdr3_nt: TGTGCCAGCAGGTATCCCGGGACAGGGGATCGCACCATATATTTT
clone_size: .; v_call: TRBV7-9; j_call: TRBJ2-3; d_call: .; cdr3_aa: CASSFTADTQYF; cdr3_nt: TGTGCCAGCAGCTTTACTGCAGATACGCAGTATTTT
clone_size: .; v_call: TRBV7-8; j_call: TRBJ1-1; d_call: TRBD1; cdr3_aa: CASSLARPTGVAEAFF; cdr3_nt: TGTGCCAGTAGCTTAGCCCGCCCTACAGGGGTCGCTGAAGCTTTCTTT
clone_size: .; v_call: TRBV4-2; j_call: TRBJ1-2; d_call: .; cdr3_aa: CASSQDKAGYGYTF; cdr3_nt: TGTGCCAGCAGCCAAGATAAGGCGGGCTATGGCTACACCTTC
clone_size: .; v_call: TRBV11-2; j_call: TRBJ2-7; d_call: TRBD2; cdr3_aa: CASSLGTTLGEQYF; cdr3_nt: TGTGCCAGCAGCTTGGGGACTACCCTGGGGGAGCAGTACTTC